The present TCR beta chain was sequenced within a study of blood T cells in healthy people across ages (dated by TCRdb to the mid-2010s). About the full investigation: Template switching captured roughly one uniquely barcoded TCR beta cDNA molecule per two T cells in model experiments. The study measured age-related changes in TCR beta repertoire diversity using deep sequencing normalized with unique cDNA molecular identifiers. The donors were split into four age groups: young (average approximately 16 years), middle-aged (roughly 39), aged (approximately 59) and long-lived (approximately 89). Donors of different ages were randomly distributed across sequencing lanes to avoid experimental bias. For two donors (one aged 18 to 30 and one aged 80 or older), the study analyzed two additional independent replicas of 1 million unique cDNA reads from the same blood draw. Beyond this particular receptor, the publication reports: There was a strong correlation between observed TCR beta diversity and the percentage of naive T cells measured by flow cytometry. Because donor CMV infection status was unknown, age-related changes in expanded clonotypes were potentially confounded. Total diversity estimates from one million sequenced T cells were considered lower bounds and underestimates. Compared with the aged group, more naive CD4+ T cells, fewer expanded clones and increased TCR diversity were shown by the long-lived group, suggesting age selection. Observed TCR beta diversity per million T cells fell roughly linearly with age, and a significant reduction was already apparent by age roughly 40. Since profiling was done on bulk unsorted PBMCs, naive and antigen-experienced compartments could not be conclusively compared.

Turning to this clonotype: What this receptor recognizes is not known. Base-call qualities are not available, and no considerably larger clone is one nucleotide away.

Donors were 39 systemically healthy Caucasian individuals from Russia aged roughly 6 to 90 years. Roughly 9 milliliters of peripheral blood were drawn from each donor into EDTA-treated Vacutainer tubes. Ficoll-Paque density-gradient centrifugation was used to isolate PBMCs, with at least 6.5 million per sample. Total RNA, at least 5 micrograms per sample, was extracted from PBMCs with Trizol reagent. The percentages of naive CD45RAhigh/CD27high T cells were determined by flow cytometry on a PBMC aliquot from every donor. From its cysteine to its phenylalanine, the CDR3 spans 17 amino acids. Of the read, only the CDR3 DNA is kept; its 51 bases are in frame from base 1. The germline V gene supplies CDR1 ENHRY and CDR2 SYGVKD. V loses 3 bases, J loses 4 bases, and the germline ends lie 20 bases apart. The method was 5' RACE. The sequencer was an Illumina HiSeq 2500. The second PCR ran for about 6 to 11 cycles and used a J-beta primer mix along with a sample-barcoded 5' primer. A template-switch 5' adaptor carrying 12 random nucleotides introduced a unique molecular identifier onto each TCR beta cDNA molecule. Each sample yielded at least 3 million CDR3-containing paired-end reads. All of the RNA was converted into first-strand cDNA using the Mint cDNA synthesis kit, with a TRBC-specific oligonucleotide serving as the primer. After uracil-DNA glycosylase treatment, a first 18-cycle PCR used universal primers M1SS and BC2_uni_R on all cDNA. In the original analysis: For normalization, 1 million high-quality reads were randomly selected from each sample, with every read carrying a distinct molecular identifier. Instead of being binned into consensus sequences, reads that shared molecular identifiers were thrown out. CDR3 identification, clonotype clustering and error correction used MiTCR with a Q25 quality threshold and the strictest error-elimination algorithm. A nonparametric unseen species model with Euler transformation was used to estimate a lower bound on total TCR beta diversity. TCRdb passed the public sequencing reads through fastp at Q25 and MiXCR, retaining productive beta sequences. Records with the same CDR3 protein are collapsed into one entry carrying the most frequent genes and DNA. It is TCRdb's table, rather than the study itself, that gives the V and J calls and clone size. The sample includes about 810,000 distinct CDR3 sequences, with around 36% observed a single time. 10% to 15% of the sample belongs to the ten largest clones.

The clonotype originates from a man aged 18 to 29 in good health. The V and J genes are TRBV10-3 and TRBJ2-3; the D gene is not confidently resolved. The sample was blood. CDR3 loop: CAISERQLSLRADTQYF. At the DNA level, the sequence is TGTGCCATCAGTGAAAGGCAGCTAAGTCTAAGGGCAGATACGCAGTATTTT.